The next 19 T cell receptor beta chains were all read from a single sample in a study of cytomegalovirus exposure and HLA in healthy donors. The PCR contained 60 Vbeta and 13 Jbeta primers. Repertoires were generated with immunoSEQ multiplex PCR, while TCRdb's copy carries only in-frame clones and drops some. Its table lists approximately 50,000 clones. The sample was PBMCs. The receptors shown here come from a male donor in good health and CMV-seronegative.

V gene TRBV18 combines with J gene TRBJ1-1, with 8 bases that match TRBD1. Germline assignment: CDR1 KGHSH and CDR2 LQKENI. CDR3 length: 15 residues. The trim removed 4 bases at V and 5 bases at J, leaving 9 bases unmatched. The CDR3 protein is CASSLTGGSGTEAFF. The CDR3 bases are TGTGCCAGCTCACTCACAGGGGGTAGCGGTACTGAAGCTTTCTTT.

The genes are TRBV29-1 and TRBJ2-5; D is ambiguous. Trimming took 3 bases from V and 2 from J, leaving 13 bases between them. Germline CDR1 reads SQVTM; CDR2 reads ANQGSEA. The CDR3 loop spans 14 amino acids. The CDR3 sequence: CSVDSWVRQETQYF. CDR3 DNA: TGCAGCGTTGATTCGTGGGTCAGGCAAGAGACCCAGTACTTC.

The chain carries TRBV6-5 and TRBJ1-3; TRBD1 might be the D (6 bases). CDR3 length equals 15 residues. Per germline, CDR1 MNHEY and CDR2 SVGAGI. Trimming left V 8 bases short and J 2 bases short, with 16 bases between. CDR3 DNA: TGTGCCAGCGGAGCTACGGACAGAACTGGAAACACCATATATTTT. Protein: CASGATDRTGNTIYF.

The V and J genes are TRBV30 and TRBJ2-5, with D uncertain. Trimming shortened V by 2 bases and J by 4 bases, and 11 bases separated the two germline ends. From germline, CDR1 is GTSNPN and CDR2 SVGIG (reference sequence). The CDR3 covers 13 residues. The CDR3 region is CAWSLRIIETQYF. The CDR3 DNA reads TGTGCCTGGAGTCTCAGGATAATAGAGACCCAGTACTTC.

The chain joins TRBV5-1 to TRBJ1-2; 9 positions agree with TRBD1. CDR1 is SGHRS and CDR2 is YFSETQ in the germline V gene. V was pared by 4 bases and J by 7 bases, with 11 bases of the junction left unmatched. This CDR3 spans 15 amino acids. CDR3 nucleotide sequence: TGCGCCAGCAGCCCGGGACAGGGAACAGCCGGTGGCTACACCTTC. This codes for CASSPGQGTAGGYTF.

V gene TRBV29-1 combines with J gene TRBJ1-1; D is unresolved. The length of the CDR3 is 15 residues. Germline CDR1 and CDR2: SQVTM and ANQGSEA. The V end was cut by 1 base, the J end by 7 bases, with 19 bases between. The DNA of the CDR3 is TGCAGCGTTGAAGTATACAGCGCTTGGAGGGTTGAAGCTTTCTTT. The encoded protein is CSVEVYSAWRVEAFF.

Here the CDR3 reads CASSLEVAGGLETQYF. CDR3 DNA: TGTGCCAGCAGCTTAGAGGTAGCGGGGGGCCTGGAGACCCAGTACTTC. The chain employs TRBV7-2 and TRBJ2-5, with 10 bases that match TRBD2. After removal of 1 base from V and 5 bases from J, the junction contained 7 bases not matched to a gene. From germline, CDR1 is SGHTA and CDR2 FQGNSA. This CDR3 comprises 16 residues.

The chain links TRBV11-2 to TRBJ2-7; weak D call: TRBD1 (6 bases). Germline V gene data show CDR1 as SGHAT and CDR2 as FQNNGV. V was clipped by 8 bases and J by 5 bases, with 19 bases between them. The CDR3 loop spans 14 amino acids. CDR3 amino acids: CASESRQVYDEQYF. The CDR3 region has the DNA TGTGCCAGCGAGAGTAGACAGGTGTATGACGAGCAGTACTTC.

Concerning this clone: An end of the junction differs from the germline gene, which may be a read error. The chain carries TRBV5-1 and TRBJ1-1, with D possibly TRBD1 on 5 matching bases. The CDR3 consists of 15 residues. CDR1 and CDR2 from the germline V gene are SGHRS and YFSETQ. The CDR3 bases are TGTGCCAGCAGCTCGGAGGGCAGGGTGAACACTGAAGCTTTCTTT. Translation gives CASSSEGRVNTEAFF.

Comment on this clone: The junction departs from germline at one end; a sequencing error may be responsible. Written as DNA, the CDR3 is TGTGCCAGCGCACCATTCGCGGGACAGGGGACCCCTGAAGCTTTCTTT. This gives the protein CASAPFAGQGTPEAFF. This chain uses TRBV18 with TRBJ1-1, with 10 bases matching TRBD1. The CDR3 has 16 residues. Germline V lookup: CDR1 KGHSH, CDR2 LQKENI. The full variable domain, rest sourced from reference TRBV18 and TRBJ1-1, is NAGVMQNPRHLVRRRGQEARLRCSPMKGHSHVYWYRQLPEEGLKFMVYLQKENIIDESGMPKERFSAEFPKEGPSILRIQQVVRGDSAAYFCASAPFAGQGTPEAFFGQGTRLTVV.

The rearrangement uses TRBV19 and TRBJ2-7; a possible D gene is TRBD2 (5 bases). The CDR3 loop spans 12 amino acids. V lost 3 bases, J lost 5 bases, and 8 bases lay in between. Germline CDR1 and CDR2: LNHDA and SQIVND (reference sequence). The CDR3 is CASSMHGNEQYF. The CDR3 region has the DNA TGTGCCAGTAGTATGCACGGGAACGAGCAGTACTTC.

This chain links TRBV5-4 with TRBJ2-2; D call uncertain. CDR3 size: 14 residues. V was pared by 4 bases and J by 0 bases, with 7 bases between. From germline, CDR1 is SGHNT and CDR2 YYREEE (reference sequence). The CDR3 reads CASSLRTNTGELFF. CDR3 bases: TGTGCCAGCAGCCTGCGTACGAACACCGGGGAGCTGTTTTTT.

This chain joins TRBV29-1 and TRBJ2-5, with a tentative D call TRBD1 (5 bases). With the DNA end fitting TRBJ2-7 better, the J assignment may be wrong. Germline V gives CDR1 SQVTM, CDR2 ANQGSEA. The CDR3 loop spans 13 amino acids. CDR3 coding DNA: TGCAGCGTTGAAGACAGGGTTGGCTACGAGCAGTACTTC. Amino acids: CSVEDRVGYEQYF.

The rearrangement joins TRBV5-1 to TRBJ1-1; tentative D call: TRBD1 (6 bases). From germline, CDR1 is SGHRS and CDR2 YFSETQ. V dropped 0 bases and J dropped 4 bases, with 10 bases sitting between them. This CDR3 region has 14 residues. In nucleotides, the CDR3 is TGCGCCAGCAGCTTGGTAGGGGGTTCCACTGAAGCTTTCTTT. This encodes CASSLVGGSTEAFF.

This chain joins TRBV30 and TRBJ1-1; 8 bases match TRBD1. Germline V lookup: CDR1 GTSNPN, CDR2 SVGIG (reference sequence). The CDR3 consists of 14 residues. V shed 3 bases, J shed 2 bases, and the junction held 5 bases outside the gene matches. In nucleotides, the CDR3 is TGTGCCTGGAGCCTTGGACAGGGAAACACTGAAGCTTTCTTT. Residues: CAWSLGQGNTEAFF.

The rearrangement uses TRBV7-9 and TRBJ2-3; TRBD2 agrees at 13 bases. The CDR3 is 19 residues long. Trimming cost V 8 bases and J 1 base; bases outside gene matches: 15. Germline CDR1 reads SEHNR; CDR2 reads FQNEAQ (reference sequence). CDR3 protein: CASGPLLAGGLGGTDTQYF. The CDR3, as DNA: TGTGCCAGCGGGCCCCTACTAGCGGGGGGGCTGGGTGGCACAGATACGCAGTATTTT.

The DNA for the CDR3 is TGTGCCAGCAAAACAGGGGCCTTCATCTACGAGCAGTACTTC. Its translation: CASKTGAFIYEQYF. J is TRBJ2-7 and V is TRBV5-6; TRBD1 matches 7 bases. With 6 bases clipped from V and 3 bases from J, the junction kept 9 bases outside the gene matches. This CDR3 has 14 residues. Germline CDR1 and CDR2: SGHDT and YYEEEE. Based on the CDR3 plus reference TRBV5-6 and TRBJ2-7, the full variable domain is DAGVTQSPTHLIKTRGQQVTLRCSPKSGHDTVSWYQQALGQGPQFIFQYYEEEERQRGNFPDRFSGHQFPNYSSELNVNALLLGDSALYLCASKTGAFIYEQYFGPGTRLTVT.

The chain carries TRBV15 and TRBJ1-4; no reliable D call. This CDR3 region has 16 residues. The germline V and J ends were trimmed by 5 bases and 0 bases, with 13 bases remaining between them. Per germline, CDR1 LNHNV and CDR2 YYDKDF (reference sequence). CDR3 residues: CATSSPGSATNEKLFF. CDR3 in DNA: TGTGCCACCAGCTCTCCCGGGTCGGCAACTAATGAAAAACTGTTTTTT.

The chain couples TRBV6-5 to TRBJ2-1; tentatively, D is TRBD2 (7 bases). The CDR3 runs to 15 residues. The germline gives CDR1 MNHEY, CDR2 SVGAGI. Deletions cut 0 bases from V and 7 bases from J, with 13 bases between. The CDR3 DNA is TGTGCCAGCAGTTACTCGAAGGGAGGGGGGAATGAGCAGTTCTTC. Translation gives CASSYSKGGGNEQFF.